The 27 T cell receptor beta chains presented below share a single source sample, sequenced in a study of OX40 agonist ivuxolimab in advanced cancers. Here immunoSEQ multiplex PCR was the method, and the copy in TCRdb shows in-frame clones only, minus some. This table holds about 64,000 clones, 91% found once. Specimen: CD4+ or CD8+ T cells sorted from blood, collected in a trial of the OX40 agonist ivuxolimab. The receptors stem from an adult with an advanced solid tumor such as melanoma, head and neck, liver or kidney cancer.

This clone was observed once. The rearrangement uses TRBV27 and TRBJ2-1; the match to TRBD2 covers 8 bases. The CDR3 runs to 18 residues. Germline CDR1 MNHEY, CDR2 SMNVEV (reference sequence). The V segment lost 0 bases and the J segment 9 bases; nucleotides outside the gene matches: 16. In nucleotides, the CDR3 is TGTGCCAGCAGTTTATCAGCCCATCGTGGAGCGGGAGATCGTGAGCAGTTCTTC. Its translation: CASSLSAHRGAGDREQFF.

The chain couples TRBV9 to TRBJ2-3; D tentatively fits TRBD1 or TRBD2 (6 bases each). The V end lost 2 bases, the J end lost 4 bases, and 14 bases lay between the germline ends. The CDR3 sequence is 15 residues long. Per the germline V gene, CDR1 is SGDLS and CDR2 is YYNGEE. The CDR3 here is CASSVRLGGSDTQYF. The CDR3 DNA reads as TGTGCCAGCAGCGTTCGACTAGGGGGGTCAGATACGCAGTATTTT.

Here the CDR3 reads CASSRTTSWEQFF. The CDR3 DNA sequence: TGTGCCAGCAGCCGGACTACCTCCTGGGAGCAGTTCTTC. The chain employs TRBV11-3 and TRBJ2-1; maybe TRBD2 (6 bases). CDR3 length: 13 amino acids. The germline V gene encodes CDR1 SGHNT and CDR2 YENEEA. V dropped 5 bases and J dropped 10 bases, with 15 bases sitting between them.

The V gene is TRBV30, the J gene TRBJ1-1; the D gene is possibly TRBD1 (5 bases). Trimming stripped 4 bases from V and 6 bases from J, with 9 bases between. Germline CDR1 and CDR2: GTSNPN and SVGIG (reference sequence). There are 11 residues in the CDR3. CDR3 loop: CAWTPGPEAFF. CDR3 coding DNA: TGTGCCTGGACTCCGGGACCTGAAGCTTTCTTT.

The rearrangement links TRBV5-4 to TRBJ1-3; TRBD1 agrees at 8 bases. CDR1 and CDR2 (germline): SGHNT, YYREEE (reference sequence). V shed 4 bases and J 8 bases; nucleotides not matched to a gene: 8. There are 14 residues in the CDR3. The CDR3 loop reads CASSQVDRVDTIYF. The CDR3 bases are TGTGCCAGCAGCCAGGTGGACAGGGTAGACACCATATATTTT. Using reference TRBV5-4 and TRBJ1-3 for the parts outside the CDR3, the full variable domain is ETGVTQSPTHLIKTRGQQVTLRCSSQSGHNTVSWYQQALGQGPQFIFQYYREEENGRGNFPPRFSGLQFPNYSSELNVNALELDDSALYLCASSQVDRVDTIYFGEGSWLTVV.

The chain employs TRBV14 and TRBJ1-2; D not resolved. V was cut by 1 base and J by 0 bases, with 9 bases left in between. The CDR3 covers 15 residues. From germline, CDR1 is SGHDN and CDR2 FVKESK. The CDR3 DNA reads TGTGCCAGCAGCCAAGTTGGAGGCCCTAACTATGGCTACACCTTC. Amino acids: CASSQVGGPNYGYTF.

The chain has TRBV4-1 and TRBJ1-2; 7 bases line up with TRBD1. Germline V CDR1 and CDR2: MGHRA, YSYEKL. The CDR3 has 16 residues. V trimming: 4 bases; J trimming: 0 bases; junction bases outside the gene matches: 8. CDR3 nucleotide sequence: TGCGCCAGCAGCCCATTTAGGGACAGCACTAACTATGGCTACACCTTC. Residues: CASSPFRDSTNYGYTF.

This sequence joins TRBV9 and TRBJ2-1; tentatively, D is TRBD1 or TRBD2 (6 bases each). Deletions cut 0 bases from V and 6 bases from J, with 16 bases between. Germline V CDR1 and CDR2: SGDLS, YYNGEE. CDR3 length: 16 residues. The CDR3 sequence is CASSVVPEGVPNEQFF. CDR3 in DNA: TGTGCCAGCAGCGTAGTACCGGAGGGGGTACCCAATGAGCAGTTCTTC.

On this clone itself: A read error may produce the germline difference seen at one junction end. This rearrangement joins TRBV7-7 to TRBJ2-2; D is undetermined. In germline, CDR1 is SSHAT, CDR2 FNYEAQ (reference sequence). The CDR3 spans 14 residues. The CDR3 here is CASSLNSNTGELFF. The DNA of the CDR3 is TGTGCTAGCAGCTTAAACAGTAACACCGGGGAGCTGTTTTTT.

V and J are TRBV7-9 and TRBJ1-1; D is uncertain. V was cut by 8 bases and J by 0 bases, with 16 bases left in between. Germline-derived CDR1 and CDR2 are SEHNR and FQNEAQ (reference sequence). This CDR3 is built from 15 residues. CDR3 protein: CASLPPGKLNTEAFF. Here the CDR3 DNA reads TGTGCCAGCCTCCCCCCGGGGAAACTGAACACTGAAGCTTTCTTT. Full variable domain (remainder filled in from reference TRBV7-9 and TRBJ1-1): DTGVSQNPRHKITKRGQNVTFRCDPISEHNRLYWYRQTLGQGPEFLTYFQNEAQLEKSRLLSDRFSAERPKGSFSTLEIQRTEQGDSAMYLCASLPPGKLNTEAFFGQGTRLTVV.

The rearrangement links TRBV5-1 to TRBJ2-5, with D perhaps matching TRBD1 (6 bases). This CDR3 region has 13 residues. Germline lookup yields CDR1 SGHRS and CDR2 YFSETQ. The ends were cut back, 5 bases at V and 5 bases at J, with 13 bases in the middle. CDR3 amino acids: CASSSGQSETQYF. The CDR3 DNA is TGCGCCAGCAGTTCGGGACAAAGTGAGACCCAGTACTTC.

J is TRBJ2-2 and V is TRBV7-8; D unresolved. This CDR3 region has 16 residues. The V and J ends lost 0 bases and 2 bases respectively, with 10 bases between them. Germline-derived CDR1 and CDR2 are SGHVS and FQNEAQ. Here the CDR3 reads CASSLARQVNTGELFF. In nucleotides, the CDR3 is TGTGCCAGCAGCTTAGCGAGGCAGGTTAACACCGGGGAGCTGTTTTTT.

This clone was seen once. This sequence joins TRBV16 and TRBJ2-7; 8 bases agree with TRBD2. The V and J ends lost 2 bases and 7 bases, in that order; junction bases with no gene match: 7. Germline CDR1 is KGHSY and CDR2 is FQNENV. This CDR3 contains 14 residues. The CDR3 here is CASSQRDRGGEQYF. The DNA of the CDR3 is TGTGCCAGCAGCCAAAGGGACCGCGGGGGGGAGCAGTACTTC.

The rearrangement links TRBV7-3 to TRBJ2-5; no definite D call. The germline V and J ends were trimmed by 1 base and 1 base, with 16 bases remaining between them. Germline V lookup: CDR1 SGHTA, CDR2 FQGTGA. The CDR3 has 17 amino acids. CDR3 in amino acids: CASSLRSISAFQETQYF. The CDR3 coding sequence is TGTGCCAGCAGCTTAAGGAGTATTTCGGCTTTCCAAGAGACCCAGTACTTC.

The chain joins TRBV6-5 to TRBJ1-2; 7 bases are shared with TRBD1. CDR1 and CDR2 from the germline V gene are MNHEY and SVGAGI. V dropped 4 bases and J dropped 8; count of bases not matched to a gene: 7. CDR3 length: 13 amino acids. CDR3 protein: CASSSDRERGYTF. DNA for the CDR3: TGTGCCAGCAGTTCCGACAGGGAACGGGGCTACACCTTC.

This sequence joins TRBV4-1 and TRBJ1-3; a weak D match, TRBD1 (5 bases). The CDR3 has 13 residues. The V gene's germline CDR1 is MGHRA and CDR2 YSYEKL. Trimming took off 0 bases at V and 7 bases at J, with 7 bases between the two ends. As DNA, the CDR3 is TGCGCCAGCAGCCAAGAAGGGGTGAACACCATATATTTT. Translating it yields CASSQEGVNTIYF.

This clone came up once. V gene TRBV14 combines with J gene TRBJ2-3, with D hard to call. This CDR3 has 16 residues. CDR1 and CDR2 (germline): SGHDN, FVKESK. V lost 4 bases, J lost 2 bases, and 16 bases lay in between. CDR3 coding DNA: TGTGCCAGCAGCCCCAGGAGTTTCCGTAACACAGATACGCAGTATTTT. It codes for CASSPRSFRNTDTQYF.

V gene TRBV12-5 combines with J gene TRBJ2-2, with D perhaps TRBD1 or TRBD2 (5 bases each). Germline V gives CDR1 LGHNT, CDR2 FRNRAP. The CDR3 covers 17 residues. Trimming cost V 6 bases and J 6 bases, with 23 bases left between them. The CDR3 here is CASGPTSLGVRAGELFF. CDR3 coding DNA: TGTGCTAGTGGACCCACCTCCCTGGGGGTAAGGGCCGGGGAGCTGTTTTTT.

The V call is TRBV7-9, the J call TRBJ2-3, with TRBD2 identical over 8 bases. The J segment lost 0 bases and the V segment lost 5 bases, leaving 4 bases of the junction unmatched. The CDR3 sequence is 15 residues long. Germline lookup yields CDR1 SEHNR and CDR2 FQNEAQ (reference sequence). CDR3 sequence reads: CASSNLAGSTDTQYF. DNA of the CDR3: TGTGCCAGCAGCAATCTAGCGGGCAGCACAGATACGCAGTATTTT.

The chain combines TRBV5-6 with TRBJ2-7, with 7 positions matching TRBD2. The germline gives CDR1 SGHDT, CDR2 YYEEEE. V lost 1 base, J lost 7 bases, and 8 bases stayed unmatched. The length of the CDR3 is 14 residues. CDR3 DNA sequence: TGTGCCAGCAGCTTGAGGGAGGGCCTTGGGGAGCAGTACTTC. It yields the protein CASSLREGLGEQYF.

The chain carries TRBV7-9 and TRBJ1-4; no firm D call. Germline CDR1 is SEHNR and CDR2 is FQNEAQ (reference sequence). The CDR3 has 13 residues. V lost 4 bases and J 5 bases, leaving 8 bases between the germline ends. The chain's CDR3 is CASSSGINEKLFF. The CDR3 DNA sequence: TGTGCCAGCAGCTCAGGAATCAATGAAAAACTGTTTTTT.

The rearrangement uses TRBV27 and TRBJ2-7, with 10 bases fitting TRBD2. The CDR3 loop spans 17 amino acids. The V segment lost 0 bases and the J segment 4 bases; nucleotides outside the gene matches: 9. Germline V gives CDR1 MNHEY, CDR2 SMNVEV (reference sequence). The CDR3 sequence: CASSLSSGRPEGYEQYF. The CDR3 DNA sequence: TGTGCCAGCAGTTTATCTAGCGGGAGGCCCGAGGGGTACGAGCAGTACTTC.

The chain carries TRBV11-2 and TRBJ2-3; 9 bases are shared with TRBD2. Germline loops: CDR1 SGHAT, CDR2 FQNNGV. With V trimmed by 1 base and J by 3 bases, 5 bases remained unmatched. This CDR3 has 16 amino acids. CDR3 protein: CASSLGGSGRTDTQYF. CDR3 nucleotide sequence: TGTGCCAGCAGCTTAGGTGGTAGCGGGAGAACAGATACGCAGTATTTT.

The chain combines TRBV5-4 with TRBJ2-1, with D hard to call. The germline gives CDR1 SGHNT, CDR2 YYREEE (reference sequence). The CDR3 length is 14 residues. V lost 4 bases and J 1 base, leaving 9 bases between the germline ends. The CDR3 coding sequence is TGTGCCAGCAGCCCCGGCCCTTCCTACAATGAGCAGTTCTTC. Its translation is CASSPGPSYNEQFF.

The chain employs TRBV19 and TRBJ2-3, with a weak D call TRBD1 (6 bases). The CDR3 runs to 14 residues. Germline lookup yields CDR1 LNHDA and CDR2 SQIVND (reference sequence). V was trimmed by 2 bases and J by 2 bases, leaving 8 bases between them. The CDR3 DNA follows: TGTGCCAGTAGTATAACAGGGACCACAGATACGCAGTATTTT. Its protein is CASSITGTTDTQYF.

This chain links TRBV18 with TRBJ2-7; 9 bases align to TRBD1. The CDR3 is made up of 14 amino acids. Germline lookup yields CDR1 KGHSH and CDR2 LQKENI. V lost 3 bases to trimming and J lost 2 bases; unmatched junction nucleotides: 2. CDR3 bases: TGTGCCAGCTCACCGGGACAGGGACCCTACGAGCAGTACTTC. This translates into CASSPGQGPYEQYF.

The chain couples TRBV27 to TRBJ1-2; D call uncertain. CDR1 is MNHEY and CDR2 is SMNVEV in the germline V gene (reference sequence). This CDR3 region has 14 residues. Trimming stripped 5 bases from V and 4 bases from J, with 14 bases between. CDR3 sequence (DNA): TGTGCCAGCAGTCCCCATGTGTCTGGCTATGGCTACACCTTC. This gives the protein CASSPHVSGYGYTF.